The next 11 T cell receptor beta chains were all read from a single sample in a study of memory CD4+ T cells and cytomegalovirus serostatus. The sort gate was single viable CD3+CD4+CD8-CD45RO+ cells for memory CD4+ T cells. Here immunoSEQ multiplex PCR was the method, and the copy in TCRdb shows in-frame clones only, minus some. The data contain roughly 53,000 clones, around 76% of them singletons. Input material: memory CD4+ T cells from blood. These receptors all stem from an adult in good health and CMV-seronegative.

With respect to this clone: This specimen includes other DNA sequences encoding the same CDR3. The CDR3 DNA reads as TGTGCCAGCAGCCGCAGGGGGGAGAACACTGAAGCTTTCTTT. Translating it yields CASSRRGENTEAFF. This chain connects TRBV7-9 to TRBJ1-1; TRBD1 aligns across 7 bases. CDR1 is SEHNR and CDR2 is FQNEAQ in the germline V gene (reference sequence). The CDR3 totals 14 residues. Trimming cost V 5 bases and J 1 base; bases outside gene matches: 4.

The rearrangement links TRBV7-2 to TRBJ2-1; D is undetermined. V was pared by 4 bases and J by 4 bases, with 8 bases between. The CDR3 is made up of 13 amino acids. Germline CDR1 and CDR2: SGHTA and FQGNSA. The DNA for the CDR3 is TGTGCCAGCAGCTCCACTTATTACAATGAGCAGTTCTTC. Its protein is CASSSTYYNEQFF.

This clone was recorded a few times. V and J are TRBV7-9 and TRBJ2-5; TRBD1 agrees at 9 bases. CDR1 SEHNR and CDR2 FQNEAQ come from the germline V gene (reference sequence). After removal of 4 bases from V and 5 bases from J, the junction contained 5 bases not matched to a gene. The CDR3 length is 14 residues. CDR3 sequence (DNA): TGTGCCAGCAGCTCCGGGACAGGGCACGAGACCCAGTACTTC. Amino acid sequence: CASSSGTGHETQYF.

A remark on this clone: Other DNA sequences in this sample translate to the same CDR3. J is TRBJ1-2 and V is TRBV9, with D unresolved. The CDR3 is made up of 13 amino acids. Trimming shortened V by 0 bases and J by 0 bases, and 3 bases separated the two germline ends. Germline V CDR1 and CDR2: SGDLS, YYNGEE. The DNA of the CDR3 is TGTGCCAGCAGCGTAGACCCTAACTATGGCTACACCTTC. Translation: CASSVDPNYGYTF. Full variable domain (rest looked up from reference TRBV9 and TRBJ1-2): DSGVTQTPKHLITATGQRVTLRCSPRSGDLSVYWYQQSLDQGLQFLIQYYNGEERAKGNILERFSAQQFPDLHSELNLSSLELGDSALYFCASSVDPNYGYTFGSGTRLTVV.

The V call is TRBV28, the J call TRBJ1-1; D perhaps matches TRBD1 (6 bases). This CDR3 is 16 amino acids long. Germline CDR1 is MDHEN and CDR2 is SYDVKM. V lost 6 bases, J lost 1 base, and 18 bases lay in between. The CDR3 sequence is CASSPVGGGWNTEAFF. The DNA of the CDR3 is TGTGCCAGCAGCCCGGTGGGGGGCGGGTGGAACACTGAAGCTTTCTTT.

This clone was seen only once. At one of its ends the junction is not consistent with the germline gene, which may arise from a read error. The chain carries TRBV18 and TRBJ2-7; D unresolved. This CDR3 spans 15 amino acids. In germline, CDR1 is KGHSH, CDR2 LQKENI. CDR3 DNA: TGTGCCAGCTCACCCCCGGGCCACCTCTCCCACGAGCAGTACTTC. Protein sequence: CASSPPGHLSHEQYF.

The rearrangement joins TRBV21-1 to TRBJ1-6. TRBV21-1 is a documented pseudogene. The CDR3 has 15 amino acids. Here the CDR3 reads CASSKLRYLNSPLHF. In DNA, the CDR3 is TGTGCCAGCAGCAAACTGAGGTACCTTAATTCACCCCTCCACTTT.

This clone ranks as medium-sized. The chain carries TRBV19 and TRBJ1-5; a weak D match, TRBD1 (5 bases). Trimming left V 6 bases short and J 7 bases short, with 16 bases between. The CDR3 has 14 amino acids. The germline V gene has CDR1 LNHDA and CDR2 SQIVND (reference sequence). CDR3 in amino acids: CASSRDSGRQPQHF. DNA for the CDR3: TGTGCCAGTAGCCGGGACTCGGGCCGCCAGCCCCAGCATTTT.

The genes are TRBV4-3 and TRBJ1-2; D unclear. Trimming pared 0 bases from V and 5 bases from J, leaving 13 bases between. Per the germline V gene, CDR1 is LGHNA and CDR2 is YSLEER. The CDR3 consists of 15 residues. The CDR3 reads CASSQERWAGYGYTF. The CDR3 DNA is TGCGCCAGCAGCCAAGAAAGGTGGGCAGGATATGGCTACACCTTC.

J is TRBJ1-3 and V is TRBV7-6, with no clear D. The CDR3 sequence is 17 residues long. CDR1 SGHVS and CDR2 FNYEAQ come from the germline V gene. The V gene lost 0 bases and the J gene lost 1 base, with 13 bases spanning the gap. CDR3 loop: CASSLAGSALSGNTIYF. The CDR3 bases are TGTGCCAGCAGCTTAGCAGGGTCGGCTTTGTCTGGAAACACCATATATTTT.

The CDR3 region has the DNA TGTGCCAGCAGTCCGGCGAGGGCTAGCGGGAGGGCTACGCAGTATTTT. Amino acids: CASSPARASGRATQYF. The chain links TRBV7-2 to TRBJ2-3; TRBD2 agrees at 12 bases. Germline V gene data show CDR1 as SGHTA and CDR2 as FQGNSA. Germline trimming cut 6 bases from V and 8 bases from J; bases unmatched to any gene: 12. This CDR3 has 16 amino acids.